The 21 T cell receptor beta chains reported below all come from one sample, sequenced in a study of technical replicates of blood from a few donors. Some clones are missing from TCRdb's copy, which holds only in-frame ones; the method was immunoSEQ multiplex PCR. The repertoire has 78,000 or so clones, 75% to 90% of them found once; the top ten carry 0.41%. Sequenced sample: T cells isolated from PBMCs. The receptors stem from a human donor in good health.

The chain employs TRBV28 and TRBJ1-1; 9 nucleotides match TRBD1. CDR3 length equals 16 residues. Germline CDR1 is MDHEN and CDR2 is SYDVKM. J lost 1 base, V lost 6 bases, and 9 bases had no gene match. The DNA for the CDR3 is TGTGCCAGCAGGAGTACCCCGGGACAGGGGAACACTGAAGCTTTCTTT. It specifies CASRSTPGQGNTEAFF.

V and J are TRBV6-6 and TRBJ2-3; perhaps TRBD2 as D (6 bases). The CDR3 is made up of 14 amino acids. The V and J ends lost 5 bases and 3 bases respectively, with 12 bases between them. The germline V gene has CDR1 MNHNY and CDR2 SVGAGI (reference sequence). The CDR3 sequence is CASSRTTGTDTQYF. The CDR3 DNA follows: TGTGCCAGCAGTAGGACTACCGGTACAGATACGCAGTATTTT.

This rearrangement joins TRBV2 to TRBJ2-1; 7 nucleotides align to TRBD2. The CDR3 consists of 15 residues. The ends lost 2 bases at V and 2 bases at J; junction bases unmatched: 3. CDR1 is SNHLY and CDR2 is FYNNEI in the germline V gene. The CDR3 DNA reads TGTGCCAGCAGTGAAAGCGGGGCCACCTACAATGAGCAGTTCTTC. It specifies CASSESGATYNEQFF.

The table lists this clone with a few counts. The junction shows a germline mismatch at one end, possibly a read error. J is TRBJ1-1 and V is TRBV18; D may be TRBD1 (5 bases). The CDR3 extends over 15 amino acids. The germline CDR1 and CDR2 sequences are KGHSH and LQKENI. For the CDR3, the DNA is TGTGCCAGCTCTCTCCGGGACGGGGGAAACAGTGAAGCTTTCTTT. It codes for CASSLRDGGNSEAFF.

The chain links TRBV28 to TRBJ1-5; 11 positions match TRBD1. The junction had 0 bases not matched to a gene; V was cut back by 4 bases and J by 7 bases. The length of the CDR3 is 13 residues. Germline loops: CDR1 MDHEN, CDR2 SYDVKM. CDR3 region: CASSWTGGQPQHF. The CDR3 DNA reads TGTGCCAGCAGTTGGACAGGGGGCCAGCCCCAGCATTTT.

The CDR3 bases are TGCGCCAGCAGGGAATGGAGGGTACAAGAGACCCAGTACTTC. Its translation: CASREWRVQETQYF. The chain combines TRBV10-2 with TRBJ2-5, with TRBD2 as a possible D gene (6 bases). V lost 6 bases, J lost 2 bases, and 13 bases lay in between. The CDR3 is made up of 14 amino acids. Germline loops: CDR1 WSHSY, CDR2 SAAADI.

This rearrangement joins TRBV19 to TRBJ1-1, with D hard to call. The CDR3 covers 16 residues. V was pared by 5 bases and J by 3 bases, with 19 bases between. Germline V lookup: CDR1 LNHDA, CDR2 SQIVND (reference sequence). CDR3 nucleotide sequence: TGTGCCAGTAGTTCCCCCTGGGAGAGCGTGTACACTGAAGCTTTCTTT. Translated: CASSSPWESVYTEAFF. Complete variable domain (other parts from reference TRBV19 and TRBJ1-1): DGGITQSPKYLFRKEGQNVTLSCEQNLNHDAMYWYRQDPGQGLRLIYYSQIVNDFQKGDIAEGYSVSREKKESFPLTVTSAQKNPTAFYLCASSSPWESVYTEAFFGQGTRLTVV.

V gene TRBV11-2 combines with J gene TRBJ2-7; 11 bases fit TRBD2. CDR3 length: 16 amino acids. Germline loops: CDR1 SGHAT, CDR2 FQNNGV. After removal of 1 base from V and 3 bases from J, the junction contained 5 bases not matched to a gene. The CDR3 nucleotides read TGTGCCAGCAGCTTAGGACTAGCGGGAAACTACTACGAGCAGTACTTC. Translating it yields CASSLGLAGNYYEQYF.

This clone occurred a few times. The chain couples TRBV4-3 to TRBJ1-4; no clear D. CDR3 size: 14 residues. Per germline, CDR1 LGHNA and CDR2 YSLEER. V was clipped by 3 bases and J by 8 bases, with 13 bases between them. CDR3 amino acids: CASSQGVRDEKLFF. The CDR3 bases are TGCGCCAGCAGCCAGGGCGTAAGAGACGAAAAACTGTTTTTT.

The J gene is TRBJ2-4, the V gene TRBV7-2; TRBD2 matches 13 bases. This CDR3 is built from 15 residues. Germline V lookup: CDR1 SGHTA, CDR2 FQGNSA. Trimming took 5 bases from V and 7 from J; bases not matched to a gene: 5. CDR3 DNA: TGTGCCAGCAGCCCTGGACTAGCGGGAGTTAACATTCAGTACTTC. This sequence encodes CASSPGLAGVNIQYF.

The chain uses TRBV30 and TRBJ1-5, with D hard to call. The CDR3 totals 13 residues. Germline V gives CDR1 GTSNPN, CDR2 SVGIG (reference sequence). V lost 0 bases and J 3 bases, leaving 6 bases between the germline ends. The CDR3 loop reads CAWSVGYNQPQHF. In nucleotides, the CDR3 is TGTGCCTGGAGTGTCGGTTACAATCAGCCCCAGCATTTT. Using reference TRBV30 and TRBJ1-5 for the parts outside the CDR3, the full variable domain is SQTIHQWPATLVQPVGSPLSLECTVEGTSNPNLYWYRQAAGRGLQLLFYSVGIGQISSEVPQNLSASRPQDRQFILSSKKLLLSDSGFYLCAWSVGYNQPQHFGDGTRLSIL.

The chain has TRBV7-2 and TRBJ2-2, with TRBD1 identical over 7 bases. V lost 7 bases to trimming and J lost 2 bases; unmatched junction nucleotides: 4. Germline V gene sequence: CDR1 SGHTA, CDR2 FQGNSA. The CDR3 length is 14 residues. CDR3 in amino acids: CASTGQSNTGELFF. In DNA form, the CDR3 reads TGTGCCAGCACGGGACAGTCTAACACCGGGGAGCTGTTTTTT.

This CDR3 reads CASSKRPTVYEQYF. CDR3 nucleotide sequence: TGTGCCAGCAGCAAGCGTCCCACAGTCTACGAGCAGTACTTC. This sequence joins TRBV21-1 and TRBJ2-7; TRBD1 is the table's D call and was not checked against the DNA. TRBV21-1 is marked as a pseudogene. CDR3 size: 14 residues.

The J gene is TRBJ2-4, the V gene TRBV27, with TRBD1 matching over 8 bases. V shed 6 bases, J shed 3 bases, and the junction held 4 bases outside the gene matches. Germline V gene data show CDR1 as MNHEY and CDR2 as SMNVEV (reference sequence). This CDR3 spans 14 amino acids. The CDR3 nucleotides are TGTGCCAGCAGCACAGGGGGAGGCAAAAACATTCAGTACTTC. Amino acids: CASSTGGGKNIQYF.

The rearrangement links TRBV7-9 to TRBJ1-1; 8 nucleotides line up with TRBD1. J lost 4 bases, V lost 2 bases, and 9 bases had no gene match. CDR3 length equals 16 residues. Germline assignment: CDR1 SEHNR and CDR2 FQNEAQ (reference sequence). The CDR3 DNA reads as TGTGCCAGCAGCTTATCGGCAGGGGGCCAGGGCACTGAAGCTTTCTTT. This gives the protein CASSLSAGGQGTEAFF.

This chain links TRBV14 with TRBJ1-2; no reliable D call. Looked up from germline, CDR1 is SGHDN and CDR2 is FVKESK. Trimming took 0 bases from V and 4 from J, leaving 15 bases between them. The CDR3 consists of 16 residues. The CDR3, as DNA: TGTGCCAGCAGCCAAGAGGAGCGCGGAGCGGGCTATGGCTACACCTTC. It yields the protein CASSQEERGAGYGYTF.

V gene TRBV9 combines with J gene TRBJ2-1; possible D gene TRBD2, 5 bases. The germline V and J ends were trimmed by 3 bases and 7 bases, with 17 bases remaining between them. The CDR3 consists of 15 residues. Germline V gives CDR1 SGDLS, CDR2 YYNGEE. DNA for the CDR3: TGTGCCAGCAGCGCCCCCTTAGGAGGCGGGAATGAGCAGTTCTTC. This sequence encodes CASSAPLGGGNEQFF.

The chain recombines TRBV30 with TRBJ1-1, with D maybe TRBD1 (6 bases). Per the germline V gene, CDR1 is GTSNPN and CDR2 is SVGIG (reference sequence). The CDR3 loop spans 13 amino acids. V was clipped by 3 bases and J by 1 base, with 9 bases between them. The chain's CDR3 is CAWSGTPNTEAFF. The CDR3 nucleotides are TGTGCCTGGAGCGGGACACCGAACACTGAAGCTTTCTTT.

V and J are TRBV30 and TRBJ2-1; 8 nucleotides align to TRBD1. Unmatched junction bases numbered 5, after V lost 4 bases and J lost 0 bases. The length of the CDR3 is 15 residues. Germline CDR1 reads GTSNPN; CDR2 reads SVGIG (reference sequence). The CDR3 sequence: CAWTRDRSSYNEQFF. The DNA for the CDR3 is TGTGCCTGGACCCGGGACAGGAGCTCCTACAATGAGCAGTTCTTC.

This rearrangement joins TRBV5-1 to TRBJ2-4; weak D call: TRBD1 (5 bases). V was shortened by 1 base and J by 5 bases, with 7 bases between the two germline ends. The germline V gene encodes CDR1 SGHRS and CDR2 YFSETQ. There are 13 residues in the CDR3. CDR3 sequence reads: CASSLQGQNIQYF. For the CDR3, the DNA is TGCGCCAGCAGCTTGCAGGGTCAAAACATTCAGTACTTC.

This clone was counted only a few times. CDR3 in amino acids: CASRYTNQPQHF. The CDR3, as DNA: TGTGCCAGCAGGTACACCAATCAGCCCCAGCATTTT. The genes are TRBV2 and TRBJ1-5; D not resolved. Germline V CDR1 and CDR2: SNHLY, FYNNEI. V was clipped by 6 bases and J by 3 bases, with 6 bases between them. This CDR3 comprises 12 residues.